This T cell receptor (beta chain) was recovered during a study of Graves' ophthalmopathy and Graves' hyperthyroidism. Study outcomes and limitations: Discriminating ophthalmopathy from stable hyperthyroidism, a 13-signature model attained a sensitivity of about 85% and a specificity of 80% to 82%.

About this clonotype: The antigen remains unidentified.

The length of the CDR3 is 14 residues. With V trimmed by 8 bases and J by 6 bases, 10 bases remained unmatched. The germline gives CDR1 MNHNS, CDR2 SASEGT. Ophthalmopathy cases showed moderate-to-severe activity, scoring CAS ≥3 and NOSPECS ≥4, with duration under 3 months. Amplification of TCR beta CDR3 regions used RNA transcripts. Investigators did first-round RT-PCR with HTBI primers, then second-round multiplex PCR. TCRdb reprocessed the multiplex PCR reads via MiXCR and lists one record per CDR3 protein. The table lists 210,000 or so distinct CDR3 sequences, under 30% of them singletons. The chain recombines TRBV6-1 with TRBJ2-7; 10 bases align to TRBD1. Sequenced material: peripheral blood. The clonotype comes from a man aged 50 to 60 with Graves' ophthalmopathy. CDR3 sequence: CASCRDRGVGEQYF. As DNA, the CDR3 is TGTGCCAGCTGTCGGGACAGGGGAGTTGGCGAGCAGTACTTC.